Listed here are 17 T cell receptor beta chains from one sample, sequenced in a study of cytomegalovirus exposure and HLA in healthy donors. PCR employed 60 Vbeta and 13 Jbeta primers. Clones were read by immunoSEQ multiplex PCR, and TCRdb kept only the in-frame ones, dropping some. The sample yields roughly 100,000 clones, 84% seen once. The sequencing input was PBMCs. The origin of the receptors is a woman under 30 in good health and CMV-seropositive.

This chain joins TRBV13 and TRBJ2-3; D is perhaps TRBD1 (7 bases). Germline V gives CDR1 PRHDT, CDR2 FYEKMQ (reference sequence). The CDR3 is 17 amino acids. Trimming cost V 2 bases and J 0 bases, with 15 bases left between them. The CDR3 nucleotides read TGTGCCAGCAGCTTACTAGCAGGGGGGCCTAGCACAGATACGCAGTATTTT. This encodes CASSLLAGGPSTDTQYF.

This chain joins TRBV9 and TRBJ2-7; D unresolved. Trimming cost V 5 bases and J 3 bases, with 15 bases left between them. The CDR3 loop spans 14 amino acids. Germline CDR1 reads SGDLS; CDR2 reads YYNGEE. The CDR3 DNA sequence: TGTGCCAGCAGTTACACTCTAGGCGACTACGAGCAGTACTTC. Amino acid sequence: CASSYTLGDYEQYF.

The chain employs TRBV6-5 and TRBJ2-7; no clear D. There are 13 residues in the CDR3. The germline V gene encodes CDR1 MNHEY and CDR2 SVGAGI. Trimming cost V 2 bases and J 3 bases, with 8 bases left between them. As DNA, the CDR3 is TGTGCCAGCAGTTACGGGCAGGTCTACGAGCAGTACTTC. This sequence encodes CASSYGQVYEQYF.

The genes are TRBV5-1 and TRBJ2-5; 8 positions match TRBD1. Germline V gene lookup returns CDR1 SGHRS and CDR2 YFSETQ. The CDR3 loop spans 16 amino acids. J gave up 4 bases and V 1 base, and 9 bases lay outside the gene matches. CDR3 sequence reads: CASSLRQGYVGETQYF. CDR3 DNA sequence: TGCGCCAGCAGCTTGCGACAGGGGTACGTTGGAGAGACCCAGTACTTC. The variable domain in full, with the rest retrieved from reference TRBV5-1 and TRBJ2-5, is KAGVTQTPRYLIKTRGQQVTLSCSPISGHRSVSWYQQTPGQGLQFLFEYFSETQRNKGNFPGRFSGRQFSNSRSEMNVSTLELGDSALYLCASSLRQGYVGETQYFGPGTRLLVL.

This clone was counted once. The chain employs TRBV5-6 and TRBJ1-6; no reliable D call. Trimming removed 4 bases at V and 7 bases at J, with 9 bases between. The CDR3 consists of 13 residues. Germline CDR1 reads SGHDT; CDR2 reads YYEEEE. CDR3 sequence reads: CASSATGNSPLHF. For the CDR3, the DNA is TGTGCCAGCAGCGCCACCGGGAATTCACCCCTCCACTTT.

This chain links TRBV27 with TRBJ1-5; no reliable D call. The CDR3 totals 12 residues. V shed 3 bases and J shed 4 bases, with 4 bases lying between them. Germline CDR1 is MNHEY and CDR2 is SMNVEV (reference sequence). CDR3 bases: TGTGCCAGCAGTTTCGGGAATCAGCCCCAGCATTTT. It yields the protein CASSFGNQPQHF.

The rearrangement uses TRBV5-1 and TRBJ1-4; TRBD1 matches 7 bases. This CDR3 region has 14 residues. After removal of 0 bases from V and 5 bases from J, the junction contained 1 base not matched to a gene. CDR1 SGHRS and CDR2 YFSETQ come from the germline V gene. CDR3 DNA: TGCGCCAGCAGCTTGGGCAGGGGGAATGAAAAACTGTTTTTT. This translates into CASSLGRGNEKLFF.

The chain joins TRBV5-1 to TRBJ2-3; D is undetermined. The CDR3 runs to 13 residues. Looked up from germline, CDR1 is SGHRS and CDR2 is YFSETQ. With 4 bases removed from V and 3 bases from J, the gap between germline ends came to 9 bases. In nucleotides, the CDR3 is TGCGCCAGCAGCAACGGTTTTACAGATACGCAGTATTTT. Translating it yields CASSNGFTDTQYF.

This chain uses TRBV6-5 with TRBJ2-1, with 8 bases lining up with TRBD1. The germline gives CDR1 MNHEY, CDR2 SVGAGI. V trimming: 0 bases; J trimming: 4 bases; junction bases outside the gene matches: 5. CDR3 length equals 16 residues. The CDR3 region has the DNA TGTGCCAGCAGTTACTCTCGGCAGGGGGCTTACAATGAGCAGTTCTTC. Its protein is CASSYSRQGAYNEQFF.

V and J are TRBV2 and TRBJ2-5, with 7 bases aligning to TRBD1. V lost 7 bases to trimming and J lost 1 base; unmatched junction nucleotides: 6. In germline, CDR1 is SNHLY, CDR2 FYNNEI. CDR3 size: 14 residues. The CDR3 bases are TGTGCCAGCACTCCAGGGGGTCCCCAAGAGACCCAGTACTTC. Its translation is CASTPGGPQETQYF.

This chain uses TRBV6-5 with TRBJ1-5; 7 bases match TRBD1. The CDR3 runs to 15 residues. The V segment lost 6 bases and the J segment 6 bases; nucleotides outside the gene matches: 11. Germline V gene lookup returns CDR1 MNHEY and CDR2 SVGAGI. The CDR3 loop is CASSPDRPLGQPQHF. DNA of the CDR3: TGTGCCAGCAGCCCGGACAGGCCGCTGGGTCAGCCCCAGCATTTT.

V and J are TRBV30 and TRBJ1-1; D may be TRBD1 (6 bases). The V and J ends lost 1 base and 8 bases respectively, with 14 bases between them. The CDR3 is made up of 13 amino acids. Germline assignment: CDR1 GTSNPN and CDR2 SVGIG (reference sequence). The CDR3 DNA reads as TGTGCCTGGAGTGCCCGGGACACTCTAGAAGCTTTCTTT. Protein sequence: CAWSARDTLEAFF.

V usage is TRBV28 and J usage is TRBJ2-2, with D perhaps TRBD2 (5 bases). The V gene lost 7 bases and the J gene lost 1 base, with 10 bases spanning the gap. Germline V gene sequence: CDR1 MDHEN, CDR2 SYDVKM. The CDR3 is made up of 14 amino acids. CDR3: CASIERMNTGELFF. CDR3 DNA: TGTGCCAGCATCGAGCGGATGAACACCGGGGAGCTGTTTTTT.

The V gene is TRBV18, the J gene TRBJ2-2; D may be TRBD2 (5 bases). CDR1 is KGHSH and CDR2 is LQKENI in the germline V gene. The V end was cut by 2 bases, the J end by 3 bases, with 10 bases between. There are 15 residues in the CDR3. The CDR3, as DNA: TGTGCCAGCTCACCAGAGGACTTCTACACCGGGGAGCTGTTTTTT. This gives the protein CASSPEDFYTGELFF. Together with reference TRBV18 and TRBJ2-2, the CDR3 gives the full variable domain: NAGVMQNPRHLVRRRGQEARLRCSPMKGHSHVYWYRQLPEEGLKFMVYLQKENIIDESGMPKERFSAEFPKEGPSILRIQQVVRGDSAAYFCASSPEDFYTGELFFGEGSRLTVL.

This CDR3 is CASRWGATNEKLFF. Written as DNA, the CDR3 is TGTGCCAGCAGATGGGGGGCAACTAATGAAAAACTGTTTTTT. V is TRBV6-6 and J is TRBJ1-4, with D tentatively TRBD1 (5 bases). CDR3 size: 14 residues. Deletions cut 6 bases from V and 0 bases from J, with 8 bases between. Germline CDR1 reads MNHNY; CDR2 reads SVGAGI (reference sequence).

V and J are TRBV7-9 and TRBJ1-2; 7 bases are shared with TRBD1. With 0 bases clipped from V and 8 bases from J, the junction kept 6 bases outside the gene matches. CDR1 and CDR2 (germline): SEHNR, FQNEAQ (reference sequence). The CDR3 runs to 14 residues. The CDR3 is CASSLALGGSGYTF. The CDR3 nucleotides read TGTGCCAGCAGCTTAGCTTTAGGGGGCAGCGGCTACACCTTC.

The V and J genes are TRBV9 and TRBJ2-7, with D maybe TRBD1 (6 bases). The germline V gene encodes CDR1 SGDLS and CDR2 YYNGEE. This CDR3 comprises 13 residues. Trimming shortened V by 3 bases and J by 5 bases, and 12 bases separated the two germline ends. CDR3: CASSGQVWDEQYF. Written as DNA, the CDR3 is TGTGCCAGCAGCGGACAGGTTTGGGACGAGCAGTACTTC.